Included here is one TCR beta chain sequence, with context. This CDR3 comprises 13 residues. In germline, CDR1 is SGHRS, CDR2 YFSETQ. The germline V and J ends were trimmed by 6 bases and 2 bases, with 12 bases remaining between them. Deep-level assay runs were performed. Clones were sequenced by immunoSEQ multiplex PCR, and TCRdb holds only the in-frame ones, with some missing. This table has roughly 2.2 million clones, 85% to 95% appearing once. The data were obtained in a study of shared clonotypes between healthy human individuals. About the study: The plates for each donor numbered three CD4 naive, three CD4 memory, two CD8 naive and one CD8 memory.

All of the donors resided in Nashville, Tennessee, and each was a Caucasian adult. The rearrangement links TRBV5-1 to TRBJ2-7; no clear D. The TCR sequence derives from a man aged 18 to 30 in good health. Some clones in this sample may be carry-over from other donors' samples. Sequencing input: naive CD4+ T cells from PBMCs. The subset is: CD45RA+ positively selected. CDR3 loop: CASNRSPTYEQYF. The CDR3 bases are TGCGCCAGCAACCGTTCCCCCACCTACGAGCAGTACTTC.